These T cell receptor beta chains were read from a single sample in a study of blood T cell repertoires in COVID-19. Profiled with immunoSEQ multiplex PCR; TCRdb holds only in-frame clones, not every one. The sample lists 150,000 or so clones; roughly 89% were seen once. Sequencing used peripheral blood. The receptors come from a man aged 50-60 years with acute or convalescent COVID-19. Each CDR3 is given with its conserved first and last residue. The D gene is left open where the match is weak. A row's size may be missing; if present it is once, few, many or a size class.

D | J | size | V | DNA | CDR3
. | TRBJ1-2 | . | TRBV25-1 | TGTGCCAGCAGTTTGGGGAGCCGAGCTACAGGCTACACCTTC | CASSLGSRATGYTF
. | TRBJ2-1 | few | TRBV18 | TGTGCCAGCTCACTGGCGACTGGAGACAATGAGCAGTTCTTC | CASSLATGDNEQFF
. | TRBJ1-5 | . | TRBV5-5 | TGTGCCAGCAGCGCGGGCCCCTGGGGCAATCAGCCCCAGCATTTT | CASSAGPWGNQPQHF
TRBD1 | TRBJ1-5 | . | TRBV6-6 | TGTGCCAGCAGCTCCACAGGGGGCAACAATCAGCCCCAGCATTTT | CASSSTGGNNQPQHF
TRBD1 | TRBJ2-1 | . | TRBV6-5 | TGTGCCAGCAGTTGGGGACAGGGGGTGCACAATGAGCAGTTCTTC | CASSWGQGVHNEQFF
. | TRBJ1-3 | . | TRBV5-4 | TGTGCCAGCAGCTTGCGGGGTCAAATTAGAAACACCATATATTTT | CASSLRGQIRNTIYF
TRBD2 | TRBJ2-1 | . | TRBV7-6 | TGTGCCAGCAGCTTTCCGTCTAGCGGGGGTGAAAATGAGCAGTTCTTC | CASSFPSSGGENEQFF
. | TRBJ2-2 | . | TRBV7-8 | TGTGCCAGCAGCTCCCCCTTTGGGTCCAAGAGGCCCGGGGAGCTGTTTTTT | CASSSPFGSKRPGELFF
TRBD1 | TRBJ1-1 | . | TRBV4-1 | TGCGCCAGCAGCCCCGGGACAGCCGAAGCTTTCTTT | CASSPGTAEAFF
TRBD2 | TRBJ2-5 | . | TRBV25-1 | TGTGCCAGCAGTGAAGGGGGAGGGGCGTACCAAGAGACCCAGTACTTC | CASSEGGGAYQETQYF
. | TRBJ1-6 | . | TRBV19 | TGTGCCAGTAGTATGCCGGGCAGGGGAACGTATAATTCACCCCTCCACTTT | CASSMPGRGTYNSPLHF
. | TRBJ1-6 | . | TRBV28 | TGTGCCAGCAGGCAACAGGTCCCCAATTCACCCCTCCACTTT | CASRQQVPNSPLHF
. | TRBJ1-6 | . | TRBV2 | TGTGCCAGCAGCGCCATAACAGGGCAGCTAAATAATTCACCCCTCCACTTT | CASSAITGQLNNSPLHF
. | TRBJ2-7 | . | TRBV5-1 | TGCGCCAGCGGAGCGGCGGGAATTTACGAGCAGTACTTC | CASGAAGIYEQYF
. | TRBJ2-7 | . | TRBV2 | TGTGCCAGCAATCCTAGCCCCCTCAGCTCCTACGAGCAGTACTTC | CASNPSPLSSYEQYF
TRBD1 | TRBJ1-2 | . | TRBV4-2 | TGTGCCAGCAGCCAAGCAGGGGGCTATGGCTACACCTTC | CASSQAGGYGYTF
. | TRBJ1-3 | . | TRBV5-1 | TGCGCCAGCAGCTTGGCCGGGTATCTCTCTGGAAACACCATATATTTT | CASSLAGYLSGNTIYF
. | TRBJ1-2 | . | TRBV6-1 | TGTGCCAGCAGTGAAGCGCTTGGAGGGACGGCCTCGTATGGCTACACCTTC | CASSEALGGTASYGYTF
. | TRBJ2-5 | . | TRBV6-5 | TGTGCCAGCAGCGTGATAGAAGAGACCCAGTACTTC | CASSVIEETQYF
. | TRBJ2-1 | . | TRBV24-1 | TGTGCCACCAGTGATCCTTGGATGCCTCCTAGGAAGTTCTTC | CATSDPWMPPRKFF
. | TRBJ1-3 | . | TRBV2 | TGTGCCAGCAGCCATGACACGAGCTCTGGAAACACCATATATTTT | CASSHDTSSGNTIYF
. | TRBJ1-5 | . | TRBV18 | TGTGCCAGCTCACGTTCGGGGGGCAATCAGCCCCAGCATTTT | CASSRSGGNQPQHF
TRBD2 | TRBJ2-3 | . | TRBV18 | TGTGCCAGCTCACCAGGACTAGCCGTGACAGATACGCAGTATTTT | CASSPGLAVTDTQYF
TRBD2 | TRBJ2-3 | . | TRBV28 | TGTGCCAGCAGTTTAGGGGGACTAGCGGAGCGCACAGATACGCAGTATTTT | CASSLGGLAERTDTQYF
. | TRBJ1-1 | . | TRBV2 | TGTGCCAGCAGTGTGGACAAGGGCGGCCGAGCTTTCTTT | CASSVDKGGRAFF
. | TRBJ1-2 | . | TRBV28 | TGTGCCAGCAGTTTACCAAAAGCGGGGGGAGCTAACTATGGCTACACCTTC | CASSLPKAGGANYGYTF
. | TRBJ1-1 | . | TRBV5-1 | TGCGCCAGCAGCTTGCGGGAAATGAACACTGAAGCTTTCTTT | CASSLREMNTEAFF
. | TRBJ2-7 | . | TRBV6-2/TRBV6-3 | TGTGCCAGCAGTTACCGGGCGGGAATCAACGAGCAGTACTTC | CASSYRAGINEQYF
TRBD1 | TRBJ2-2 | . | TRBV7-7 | TGTGCTAGCAGCTCGACAGGGATCACCGGGGAGCTGTTTTTT | CASSSTGITGELFF
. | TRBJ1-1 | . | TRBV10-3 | TGTGCCATCAGGGGGCAGGGAGTCGGGACAACTGAAGCTTTCTTT | CAIRGQGVGTTEAFF
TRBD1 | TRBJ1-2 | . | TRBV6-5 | TGTGCCAGCAGTTACTCGAAACAGGGGGCTGGCGGCTACACCTTC | CASSYSKQGAGGYTF
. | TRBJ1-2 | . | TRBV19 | TGTGCCAGTAGTATGGCAGGGAATTATGGCTACACCTTC | CASSMAGNYGYTF
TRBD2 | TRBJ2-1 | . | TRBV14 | TGTGCCAGCAGCCAAGATTCACTAGCGGGAGAGGTTGAGCAGTTCTTC | CASSQDSLAGEVEQFF
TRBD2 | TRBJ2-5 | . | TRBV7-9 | TGTGCCAGCAGGTATAGCGGGAGGGAAGAGACCCAGTACTTC | CASRYSGREETQYF
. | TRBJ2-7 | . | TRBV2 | TGTGCCAGCAGCATACGATTGACAGAGAACTACGAGCAGTACTTC | CASSIRLTENYEQYF
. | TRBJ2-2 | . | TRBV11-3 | TGTGCCAGCAGCTTAGCAGGGGTTACCGGGGAGCTGTTTTTT | CASSLAGVTGELFF
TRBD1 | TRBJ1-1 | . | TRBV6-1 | TGTGCCAGCAGTTCGACACACAGGGGTCTTACTGAAGCTTTCTTT | CASSSTHRGLTEAFF
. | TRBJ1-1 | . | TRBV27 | TGTGCCAGCAGCCCGGGGGGCGGAACTGAAGCTTTCTTT | CASSPGGGTEAFF
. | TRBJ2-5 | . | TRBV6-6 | TGTGCCAGCAGTTACATGCTAGCGACGGATGAGACCCAGTACTTC | CASSYMLATDETQYF
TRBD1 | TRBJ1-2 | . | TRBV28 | TGTGCCAGCAGTCCAGGACAGGGTCCACAAGGCTACACCTTC | CASSPGQGPQGYTF
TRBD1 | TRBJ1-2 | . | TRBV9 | TGTGCCAGCAGCGCCGCGGGACAGGGAGGCTATGGCTACACCTTC | CASSAAGQGGYGYTF
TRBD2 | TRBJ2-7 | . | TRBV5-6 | TGTGCCAGCAGCTATGGACTAGCGGGAATCTACGAGCAGTACTTC | CASSYGLAGIYEQYF